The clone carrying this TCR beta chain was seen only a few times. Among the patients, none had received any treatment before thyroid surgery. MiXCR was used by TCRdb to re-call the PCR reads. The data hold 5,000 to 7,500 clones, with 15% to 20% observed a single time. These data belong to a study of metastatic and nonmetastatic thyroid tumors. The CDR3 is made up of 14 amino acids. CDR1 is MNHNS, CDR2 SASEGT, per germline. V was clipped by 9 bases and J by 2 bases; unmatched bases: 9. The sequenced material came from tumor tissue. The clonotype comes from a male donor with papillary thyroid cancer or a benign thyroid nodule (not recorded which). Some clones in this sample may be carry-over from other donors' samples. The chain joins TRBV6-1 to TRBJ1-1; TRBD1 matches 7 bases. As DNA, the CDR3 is TGTGCCAGTAAGCAGGGGGGAATTAACACTGAAGCTTTCTTT. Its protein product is CASKQGGINTEAFF.